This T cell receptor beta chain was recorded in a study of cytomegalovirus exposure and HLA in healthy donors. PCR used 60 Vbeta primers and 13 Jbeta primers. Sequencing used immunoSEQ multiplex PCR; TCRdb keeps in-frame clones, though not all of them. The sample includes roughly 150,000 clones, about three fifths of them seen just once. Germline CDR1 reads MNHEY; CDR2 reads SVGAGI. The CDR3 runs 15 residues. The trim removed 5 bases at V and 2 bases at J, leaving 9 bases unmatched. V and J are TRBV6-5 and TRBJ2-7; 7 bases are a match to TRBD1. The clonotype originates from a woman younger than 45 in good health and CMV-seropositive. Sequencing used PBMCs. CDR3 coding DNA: TGTGCCAGCAGTCCCCACCGGGACAGTACCTACGAGCAGTACTTC. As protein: CASSPHRDSTYEQYF.